The present TCR beta chain was sequenced within a study of vaccination and CD4 T cells after COVID-19. Overall study: Post-diagnosis, post-COVID samples were collected after a median around 100 days, ranging 35 to 161. Study results and caveats: With convalescent patients, a median approximately 90% of reactive clones emerged solely after vaccination. Convalescent patients studied were relatively few, and early post-infection timepoints were absent.

The CDR3 contains 12 residues. Germline V gene lookup returns CDR1 MNHEY and CDR2 SVGEGT. V was clipped by 6 bases and J by 6 bases; unmatched bases: 4. Oncomine TCR Beta short-read sequencing was applied to DNA from cultured CD4+ T cells. TCRdb analysed the PCR reads with MiXCR anew, one entry per CDR3 protein. The profile shows about 15,000 distinct CDR3 sequences, roughly 36% of them singletons. As for this clonotype: Its target is unknown.

The sample's treatment: roughly 10-day PBMC culture with coronavirus spike peptide pools or control peptides (ViraFEST assay). A few million PBMCs were grown per well alongside roughly 10 IU/ml IL-2 and about 9.3 ug/ml peptide pools. This TCR derives from a human donor with COVID-19. The chain is built from TRBV6-2 or TRBV6-3 and TRBJ1-1; 7 positions agree with TRBD1. Sequencing was performed on cultured CD4+ T cells from blood. The CDR3, as DNA: TGTGCCAGCAGACAAGGACAGGCTGAAGCTTTCTTT. This sequence encodes CASRQGQAEAFF.